This is a list of T cell receptor beta chains from one sample in a study of blood T cell repertoires in COVID-19. Produced via immunoSEQ multiplex PCR; TCRdb's table is partial and in-frame only. The data hold around 150,000 clones, with just over 85% observed a single time. Sequencing input: peripheral blood. These receptors all stem from a man aged 70 or older with acute or convalescent COVID-19. Each CDR3 is given with its conserved first and last residue. Fields, in order: J gene, clone size, V gene, D gene, CDR3 DNA, CDR3 protein. D genes are given only for firm matches. The size entry is marked missing in some rows and otherwise reads once, few, many or a size class.

J: TRBJ2-7
size: -
V: TRBV18
D: -
DNA: TGTGCCAGCTCACCGGAGTCCTACGAGCAGTACTTC
CDR3: CASSPESYEQYF

J: TRBJ1-3
size: few
V: TRBV5-4
D: -
DNA: TGTGCCAGCTCGATCAGGGAGGCAGGAAACACCATATATTTT
CDR3: CASSIREAGNTIYF

J: TRBJ1-1
size: -
V: TRBV6-5
D: -
DNA: TGTGCCAGCAGCCCGTCCCCGGGTCTGGACACTGAAGCTTTCTTT
CDR3: CASSPSPGLDTEAFF

J: TRBJ2-3
size: -
V: TRBV7-2
D: TRBD1
DNA: TGTGCCAGCACCCTCCAACAGGGGGCGAGAAGGACAGATACGCAGTATTTT
CDR3: CASTLQQGARRTDTQYF

J: TRBJ2-7
size: -
V: TRBV15
D: TRBD2
DNA: TGTGCCACCAGCAGAGATGGGGCTAGCGGGACGCCGCACGAGCAGTACTTC
CDR3: CATSRDGASGTPHEQYF

J: TRBJ1-5
size: -
V: TRBV6-5
D: -
DNA: TGTGCCAGCAGTTACTCAGAGGGCGGTCAGCCCCAGCATTTT
CDR3: CASSYSEGGQPQHF

J: TRBJ1-3
size: -
V: TRBV5-4
D: -
DNA: TGTGCCAGCAGCTTGGAAACAGGGCCCGGAAACACCATATATTTT
CDR3: CASSLETGPGNTIYF

J: TRBJ2-2
size: -
V: TRBV19
D: -
DNA: TGTGCCAGTAGTATAGCCCTCACCGGGGAGCTGTTTTTT
CDR3: CASSIALTGELFF

J: TRBJ2-3
size: -
V: TRBV19
D: -
DNA: TGTGCCAGTAGCGGGATGGGTAGGATGGCTACGCAGTATTTT
CDR3: CASSGMGRMATQYF

J: TRBJ1-6
size: -
V: TRBV27
D: TRBD1
DNA: TGTGCCAGCAGCTCTCCTCCGGGACAGGTTTACTCACCCCTCCACTTT
CDR3: CASSSPPGQVYSPLHF

J: TRBJ1-1
size: -
V: TRBV5-4
D: -
DNA: TGTGCCAGCAGCTTGGGGCAGGCCCTTAACACTGAAGCTTTCTTT
CDR3: CASSLGQALNTEAFF

J: TRBJ2-7
size: -
V: TRBV5-4
D: -
DNA: TGTGCCAGCAGCTGGCTGACAGAACCCCACGAGCAGTACTTC
CDR3: CASSWLTEPHEQYF

J: TRBJ2-3
size: -
V: TRBV28
D: -
DNA: TGTGCCAGCAGTTTCGGTACTCCAGATACGCAGTATTTT
CDR3: CASSFGTPDTQYF

J: TRBJ1-4
size: -
V: TRBV5-1
D: TRBD1
DNA: TGCGCCAGCAGCTTGGAGGACAGGGAATCTGAAAAACTGTTTTTT
CDR3: CASSLEDRESEKLFF

J: TRBJ2-1
size: -
V: TRBV19
D: TRBD2
DNA: TGTGCCAGTAGTATCTACCCCGGACTAGCCTCGGGTGAGCAGTTCTTC
CDR3: CASSIYPGLASGEQFF

J: TRBJ2-6
size: once
V: TRBV6-4
D: -
DNA: TGTGCCAGCAGTGAAACAGGGACCTCTGGGGCCAACGTCCTGACTTTC
CDR3: CASSETGTSGANVLTF

J: TRBJ2-7
size: -
V: TRBV6-5
D: TRBD2
DNA: TGTGCCAGCAGTCCGACTAGCGGTCCCTACGAGCAGTACTTC
CDR3: CASSPTSGPYEQYF

J: TRBJ1-6
size: -
V: TRBV27
D: TRBD1
DNA: TGTGCCAGCCGACGGCCTACAGGGGGCCGCAATTCACCCCTCCACTTT
CDR3: CASRRPTGGRNSPLHF

J: TRBJ1-6
size: -
V: TRBV7-9
D: -
DNA: TGTGCCAGCAGCTTAGTGTCGGCGGATAATTCACCCCTCCACTTT
CDR3: CASSLVSADNSPLHF

J: TRBJ2-5
size: few
V: TRBV19
D: TRBD2
DNA: TGTGCCAGTAGTATTAGAGGACTAGCGGGAGGAGAGGCAGAGACCCAGTACTTC
CDR3: CASSIRGLAGGEAETQYF

J: TRBJ2-5
size: -
V: TRBV19
D: -
DNA: TGTGCCAGTAGTCCCCCGGGATCTAGAAAGACCCAGTACTTC
CDR3: CASSPPGSRKTQYF

J: TRBJ1-3
size: -
V: TRBV4-3
D: TRBD1
DNA: TGCGCCAGCAGCCAAGGCCCTGGCGACAGGGATGGAAACACCATATATTTT
CDR3: CASSQGPGDRDGNTIYF

J: TRBJ1-2
size: -
V: TRBV11-2
D: -
DNA: TGTGCCAGCAGCTTAGGTCTGGGGCAGACCTACACCTTC
CDR3: CASSLGLGQTYTF

J: TRBJ1-1
size: once
V: TRBV20-1
D: -
DNA: TGCAGTGCCCCCCGCCGGACTGAAGCTTTCTTT
CDR3: CSAPRRTEAFF